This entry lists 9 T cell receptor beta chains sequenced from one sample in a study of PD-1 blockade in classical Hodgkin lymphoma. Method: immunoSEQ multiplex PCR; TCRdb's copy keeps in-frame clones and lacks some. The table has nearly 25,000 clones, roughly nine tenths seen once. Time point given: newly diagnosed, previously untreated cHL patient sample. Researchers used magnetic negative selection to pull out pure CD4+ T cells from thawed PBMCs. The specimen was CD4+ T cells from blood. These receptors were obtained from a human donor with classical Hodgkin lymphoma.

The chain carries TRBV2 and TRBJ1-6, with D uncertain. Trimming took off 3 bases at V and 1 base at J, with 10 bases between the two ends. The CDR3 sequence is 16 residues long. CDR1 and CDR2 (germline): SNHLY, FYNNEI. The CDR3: CASSEGSRSYNSPLHF. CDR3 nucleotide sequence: TGTGCCAGCAGTGAGGGCAGTAGGTCCTATAATTCACCCCTCCACTTT.

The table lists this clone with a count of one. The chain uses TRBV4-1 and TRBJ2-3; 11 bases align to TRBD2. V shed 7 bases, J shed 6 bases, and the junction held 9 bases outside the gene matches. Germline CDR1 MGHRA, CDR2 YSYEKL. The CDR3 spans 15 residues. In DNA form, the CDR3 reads TGCGCCAGCAACACCCTAGCGGGGGGTTGGGATACGCAGTATTTT. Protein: CASNTLAGGWDTQYF.

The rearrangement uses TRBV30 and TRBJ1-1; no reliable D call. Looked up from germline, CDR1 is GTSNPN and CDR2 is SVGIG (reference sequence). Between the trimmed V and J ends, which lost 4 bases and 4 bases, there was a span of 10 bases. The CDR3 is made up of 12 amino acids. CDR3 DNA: TGTGCCTGGATCCCGAGGGCCACTGAAGCTTTCTTT. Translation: CAWIPRATEAFF. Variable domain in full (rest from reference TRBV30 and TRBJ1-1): SQTIHQWPATLVQPVGSPLSLECTVEGTSNPNLYWYRQAAGRGLQLLFYSVGIGQISSEVPQNLSASRPQDRQFILSSKKLLLSDSGFYLCAWIPRATEAFFGQGTRLTVV.

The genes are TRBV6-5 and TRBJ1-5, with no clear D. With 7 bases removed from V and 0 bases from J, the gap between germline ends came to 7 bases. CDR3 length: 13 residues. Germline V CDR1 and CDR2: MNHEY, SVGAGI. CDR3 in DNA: TGTGCCAGCACGATGGATAGCAATCAGCCCCAGCATTTT. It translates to CASTMDSNQPQHF.

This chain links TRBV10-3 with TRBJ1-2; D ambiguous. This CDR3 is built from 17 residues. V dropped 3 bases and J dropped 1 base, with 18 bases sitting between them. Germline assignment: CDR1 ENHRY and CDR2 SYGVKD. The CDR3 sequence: CAISDSNSVRYNYGYTF. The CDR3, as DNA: TGTGCCATCAGTGATTCTAATTCAGTACGGTATAACTATGGCTACACCTTC.

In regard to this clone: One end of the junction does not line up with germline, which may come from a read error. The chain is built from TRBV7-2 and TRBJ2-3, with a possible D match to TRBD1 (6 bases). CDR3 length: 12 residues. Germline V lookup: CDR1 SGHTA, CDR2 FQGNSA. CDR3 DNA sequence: TGTGCCAGCAGCCCGTCTACGAGGGGGACGATTTTT. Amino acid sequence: CASSPSTRGTIF.

The chain's CDR3 is CASSLQEYGYTF. The CDR3 DNA sequence: TGTGCCAGCAGCTTACAGGAATATGGCTACACCTTC. The chain joins TRBV7-9 to TRBJ1-2; no clear D. Germline CDR1 is SEHNR and CDR2 is FQNEAQ (reference sequence). The ends were cut back, 2 bases at V and 5 bases at J, with 6 bases in the middle. The CDR3 extends over 12 amino acids.

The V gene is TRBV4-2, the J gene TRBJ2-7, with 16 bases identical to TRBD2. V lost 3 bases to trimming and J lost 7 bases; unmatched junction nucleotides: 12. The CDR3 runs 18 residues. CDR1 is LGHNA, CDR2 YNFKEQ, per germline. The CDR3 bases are TGTGCCAGCAGCCAGGACCCGGGACTAGCGGGGGGGCCGGGGGAGCAGTACTTC. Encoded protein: CASSQDPGLAGGPGEQYF.

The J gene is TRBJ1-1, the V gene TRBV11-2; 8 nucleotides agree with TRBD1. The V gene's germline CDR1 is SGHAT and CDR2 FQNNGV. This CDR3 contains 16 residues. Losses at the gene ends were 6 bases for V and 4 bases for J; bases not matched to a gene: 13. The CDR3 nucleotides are TGTGCCAGCAGTTCCCTCGGGCGGACAGGGACCACTGAAGCTTTCTTT. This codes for CASSSLGRTGTTEAFF.